The T cell receptor beta chain under discussion was sequenced for a study of blood T cell repertoires in COVID-19. The participants were between roughly 18 and 100 years old and came from some 23 US areas. Per the original methods: Scientists estimated how many nucleated cells there were by amplifying reference gene primers. Using immunoSEQ multiplex PCR, the repertoire was profiled, and TCRdb retains in-frame clones only, with some absent. V and J calls plus clone size are reproduced from that table; the DNA served to infer D and trimming. The table records about 290,000 clones, approximately 91% of them present only once. Germline V gene data show CDR1 as SGHTS and CDR2 as YDEGEE. This CDR3 spans 15 amino acids. V dropped 4 bases and J dropped 0 bases, with 13 bases sitting between them.

Sequencing was carried out using PBMCs or T cells enriched from blood (not recorded which). The sequence derives from a woman in her forties who had recovered from COVID-19. V is TRBV5-8 and J is TRBJ2-5; D remains ambiguous. CDR3 coding DNA: TGTGCCAGCAGCCCCTTTCAGAGGTACCAAGAGACCCAGTACTTC. Protein product: CASSPFQRYQETQYF. The full variable domain, its missing parts supplied by reference TRBV5-8 and TRBJ2-5, is EAGVTQSPTHLIKTRGQQATLRCSPISGHTSVYWYQQALGLGLQFLLWYDEGEERNRGNFPPRFSGRQFPNYSSELNVNALELEDSALYLCASSPFQRYQETQYFGPGTRLLVL.